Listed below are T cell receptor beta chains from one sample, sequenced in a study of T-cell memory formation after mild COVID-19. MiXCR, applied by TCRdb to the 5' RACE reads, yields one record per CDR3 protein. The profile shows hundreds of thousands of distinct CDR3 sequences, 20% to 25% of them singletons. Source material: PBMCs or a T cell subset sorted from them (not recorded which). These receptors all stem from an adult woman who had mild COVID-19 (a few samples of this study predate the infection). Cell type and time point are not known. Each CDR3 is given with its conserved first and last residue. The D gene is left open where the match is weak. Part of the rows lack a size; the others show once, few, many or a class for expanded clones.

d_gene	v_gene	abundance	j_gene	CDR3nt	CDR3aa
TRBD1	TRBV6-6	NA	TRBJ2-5	TGTGCCAGCAGTTACGGGGACAGGCGGTTAGAGACCCAGTACTTC	CASSYGDRRLETQYF
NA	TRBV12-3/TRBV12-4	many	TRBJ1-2	TGTGCCAGCAAGCTTCAGGGAGCCTATGGCTACACCTTC	CASKLQGAYGYTF
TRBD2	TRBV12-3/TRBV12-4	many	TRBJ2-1	TGTGCCAGCAGGCCTTACGGGGGGGCAGGGAATGAGCAGTTCTTC	CASRPYGGAGNEQFF
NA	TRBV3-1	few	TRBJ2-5	TGTGCCAGCAAACGTCGCCCTAGGGGAGAGACCCAGTACTTC	CASKRRPRGETQYF
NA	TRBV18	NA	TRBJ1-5	TGTGCCAGCTCACCCAGAGACGGTAATAGCAATCAGCCCCAGCATTTT	CASSPRDGNSNQPQHF
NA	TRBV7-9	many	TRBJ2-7	TGTGCCAGCAGCTTACACGCGGATTCCTACGAGCAGTACTTC	CASSLHADSYEQYF
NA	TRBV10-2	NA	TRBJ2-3	TGCGCCACCCGTGGCGGGGCCGCGGGGGATACGCAGTATTTT	CATRGGAAGDTQYF
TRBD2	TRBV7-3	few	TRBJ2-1	TGTGCCACCGCGACTAGCGGGGCGCCTGAGGATGAGCAGTTCTTC	CATATSGAPEDEQFF
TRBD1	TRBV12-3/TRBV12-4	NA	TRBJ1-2	TGTGCCAGCAGCGCCCCGGGACAGGGGGCGTTGGGCTATGGCTACACCTTC	CASSAPGQGALGYGYTF
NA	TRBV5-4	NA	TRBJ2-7	TGTGCCAGCAGCTTGGACCACGGCTACGAGCAGTACTTC	CASSLDHGYEQYF
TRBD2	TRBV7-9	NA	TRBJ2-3	TGTGCCAGTCACCCTAGCGGAACCACAGATACGCAGTATTTT	CASHPSGTTDTQYF
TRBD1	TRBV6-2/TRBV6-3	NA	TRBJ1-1	TGTGCCAGCAGTTTCGACAGGGTTGAAGCTTTCTTT	CASSFDRVEAFF
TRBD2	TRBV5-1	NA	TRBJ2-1	TGCGCCAGCAGCCCTAGGGGCAGGAGCGGGGAGAGGAATGAGCAGTTCTTC	CASSPRGRSGERNEQFF
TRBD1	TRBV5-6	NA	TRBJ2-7	TGTGCCAGCAGCTCCCGCGTCGTGTCCGACAGGGGGCGCCCCGGGTACCCCTACGAGCAGTACTTC	CASSSRVVSDRGRPGYPYEQYF
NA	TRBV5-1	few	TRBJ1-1	TGCGCCAGCAGCTTGGACGGGGGAGGGGCAGCTTTCTTT	CASSLDGGGAAFF
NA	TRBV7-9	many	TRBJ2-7	TGTGCCAGCAGCTTAGAAACCTACGAGCAGTACTTC	CASSLETYEQYF
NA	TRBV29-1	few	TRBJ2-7	TGCAGCGTTGAAGGAGGGTACGGAGACGAGCAGTACTTC	CSVEGGYGDEQYF
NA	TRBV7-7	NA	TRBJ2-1	TGTGCTAGCAGCCCCTCCAGGATCACAGAGCAGTTCTTC	CASSPSRITEQFF